The present entry profiles one TCR beta chain with its context. Its cognate antigen has yet to be identified. The input lacks base qualities; no much larger clone sits a single base away. The immunoSEQ Assay, a bias-controlled multiplex PCR, was used to amplify TCRbeta CDR3 regions from genomic DNA. The paper's data handling went like this. The number of nucleated cells in each sample was estimated from the amplification of reference gene primers within the assay. To quantify the absolute abundance of each unique TCRbeta CDR3 rearrangement, sequence reads were collapsed and filtered. For each sample, productive Simpson clonality was calculated as the square root of Simpson's diversity index across productive rearrangements. Imported from immuneACCESS, the table was reduced by TCRdb to in-frame sequences with V and J called. These copies leave out some clones; in studies compared against another copy, an unresolved V gene accounts for under half, and the cause of the remainder is not known. The V and J calls and clone size are taken from that table; D and trimming were inferred from the DNA. The sample has about 360,000 clones on record, over 75% of them singletons. Of the sample, roughly 2% is held by the ten largest clones.

The data are from a study of blood T cell repertoires in COVID-19 (dated by TCRdb to 2020 to 2022). About the study as a whole: The collaborator samples originated in the United States, Italy and Spain and spanned the acute and convalescent phases of COVID-19. The material from the prospective study consisted of cDNA or gDNA derived from T cells, B-cell-depleted T cells, or PBMCs. Deeply sampled blood TCRbeta repertoires from subjects exposed to, actively infected with, or recovered from COVID-19 were included in the dataset. A freely available public database, intended as a resource for researchers studying the immune response to SARS-CoV-2, is where the repertoires were released. The samples were drawn from two sources: the first 160 participants of the ongoing ImmuneRACE study, and 1,000 to 1,500 subjects contributed by 6 global collaborators. Nearly every sample came with metadata listing a de-identified subject ID, COVID-19 status, age in years and sex. Where available, HLA class I and class II types were obtained from metadata supplied by the sample provider rather than from assay-based typing. Study-wide findings and limitations: How much clinical and demographic metadata was included differed by source and by participant, and the metadata was provided uncurated.

V and J are truncated by 0 bases and 2 bases respectively, leaving an intervening sequence of 21 bases. Including cysteine and phenylalanine, the CDR3 has 19 amino acids. The kept DNA is CDR3 alone, 57 bases in frame from the first base. The germline V gene (reference sequence) supplies CDR1 LGHDT and CDR2 YNNKEL. Participants in the prospective study were aged roughly 18 to 100 years, lived in 20 to 25 United States geographic areas, and enrolled through a virtual design. In the prospective study, participants were assigned to cohorts based on the clinical history participants reported in a screening survey and a study questionnaire. In the prospective study, mobile phlebotomists collected whole blood, serum and a nasopharyngeal or oropharyngeal swab from each participant. Participants in the prospective study had the option to provide additional blood draws and questionnaires over a roughly two-month period. Blood samples from the prospective study were shipped frozen or at room temperature prior to DNA extraction.

The clonotype comes from a woman between 40 and 50 years old with acute COVID-19. Recombination linked TRBV3-1 (or the pseudogene TRBV3-2) to TRBJ2-3; the best D guess is TRBD2, with 7 bases matching. Sequenced sample: PBMCs or T cells enriched from blood (not recorded which). The DNA sequence is as follows: TGTGCCAGCAGCCAAGAGTCGGAATTGGCGGGGGCGGCCACAGATACGCAGTATTTT. This encodes CASSQESELAGAATDTQYF.